Shown below are 6 T cell receptor beta chains from a single sample sequenced in a study of T cells in Graves' hyperthyroidism and ophthalmopathy. TCR beta CDR3 region amplification was performed from RNA transcripts. An initial round of RT-PCR targeting the TCR CDR3 relied on the HTBI primer set. TCRdb re-called the multiplex PCR reads through MiXCR, storing one row per CDR3 protein. The sample contains roughly 420,000 distinct CDR3 sequences, approximately 14% of which appear only once. The sequenced sample was blood. All receptors come from a woman between 18 and 29 years old with Graves' hyperthyroidism.

In DNA form, the CDR3 reads TGCGCCAGCAGTGCGTCCGGGACAGGGGGCTACGAGCAGTACTTC. The encoded protein is CASSASGTGGYEQYF. The chain recombines TRBV10-1 with TRBJ2-7; 11 bases are shared with TRBD1. Unmatched junction bases numbered 5, after V lost 4 bases and J lost 3 bases. Per germline, CDR1 WNHNN and CDR2 SYGVQD (reference sequence). This CDR3 comprises 15 residues.

This clonotype was detected a few times. The rearrangement links TRBV29-1 to TRBJ2-6, with 9 bases lining up with TRBD1. The germline gives CDR1 SQVTM, CDR2 ANQGSEA. Germline trimming cut 4 bases from V and 0 bases from J; bases unmatched to any gene: 4. The CDR3 is 16 amino acids. CDR3 nucleotide sequence: TGCAGCGTTGGGGGACAGGGACCCTCTGGGGCCAACGTCCTGACTTTC. It encodes CSVGGQGPSGANVLTF.

This chain links TRBV28 with TRBJ1-5; TRBD1 matches at 7 bases. The germline gives CDR1 MDHEN, CDR2 SYDVKM. With 6 bases clipped from V and 6 bases from J, the junction kept 14 bases outside the gene matches. The CDR3 runs 16 residues. CDR3 region: CASSLQGNPIFQPQHF. DNA of the CDR3: TGTGCCAGCAGCCTACAGGGGAACCCTATTTTTCAGCCCCAGCATTTT.

The rearrangement links TRBV4-1 to TRBJ1-1; D is ambiguous. Trimming shortened V by 2 bases and J by 0 bases, and 10 bases separated the two germline ends. This CDR3 is built from 15 residues. Per germline, CDR1 MGHRA and CDR2 YSYEKL. CDR3 amino acids: CASSQIRTMNTEAFF. The DNA of the CDR3 is TGCGCCAGCAGCCAAATAAGAACAATGAACACTGAAGCTTTCTTT.

This clonotype was picked up a small number of times. The rearrangement links TRBV20-1 to TRBJ1-2; D uncertain. The CDR3 totals 14 residues. CDR1 and CDR2 (germline): DFQATT, SNEGSKA (reference sequence). Deletions cut 1 base from V and 7 bases from J, with 16 bases between. The CDR3 DNA follows: TGCAGTGCTAGAGTTGGGGAATATAGGAGTGGCTACACCTTC. Translation: CSARVGEYRSGYTF.

This clonotype was seen repeatedly, ten times or more. V usage is TRBV2 and J usage is TRBJ1-2; D gene uncertain. Germline V gene data show CDR1 as SNHLY and CDR2 as FYNNEI. V lost 8 bases, J lost 8 bases, and 12 bases lay in between. This CDR3 region has 11 residues. CDR3 sequence (DNA): TGTGCCAGCCGAGGAAATGGAGGCTACACCTTC. It yields the protein CASRGNGGYTF.